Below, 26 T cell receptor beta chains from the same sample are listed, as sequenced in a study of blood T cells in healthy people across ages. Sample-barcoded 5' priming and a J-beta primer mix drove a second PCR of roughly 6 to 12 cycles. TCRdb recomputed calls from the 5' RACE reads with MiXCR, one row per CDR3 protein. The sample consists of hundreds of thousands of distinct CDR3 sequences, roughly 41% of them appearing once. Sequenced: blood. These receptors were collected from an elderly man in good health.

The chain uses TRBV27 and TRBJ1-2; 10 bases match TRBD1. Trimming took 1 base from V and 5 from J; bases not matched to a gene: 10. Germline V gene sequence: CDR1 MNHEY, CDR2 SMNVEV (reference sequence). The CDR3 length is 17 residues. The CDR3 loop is CASSLYGGTGAGYGYTF. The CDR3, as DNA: TGTGCCAGCAGTTTATACGGCGGGACAGGGGCAGGGTATGGCTACACCTTC.

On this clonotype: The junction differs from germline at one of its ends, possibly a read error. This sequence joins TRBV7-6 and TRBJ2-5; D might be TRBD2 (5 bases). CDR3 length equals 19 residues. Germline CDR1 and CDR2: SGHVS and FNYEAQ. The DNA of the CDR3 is TGTGCCAGCAGCTTAATGCAGCGAGGGTGGACCGTAAGAGCGGAGACCCAGAACTTC. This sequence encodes CASSLMQRGWTVRAETQNF.

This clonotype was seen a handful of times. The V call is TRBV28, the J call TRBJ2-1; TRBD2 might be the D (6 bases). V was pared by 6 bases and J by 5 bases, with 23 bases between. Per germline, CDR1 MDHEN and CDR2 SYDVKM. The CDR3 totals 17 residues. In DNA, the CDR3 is TGTGCCAGCAGACCTTCCCTATTTTCGGGGGAAAACAATGAGCAGTTCTTC. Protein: CASRPSLFSGENNEQFF.

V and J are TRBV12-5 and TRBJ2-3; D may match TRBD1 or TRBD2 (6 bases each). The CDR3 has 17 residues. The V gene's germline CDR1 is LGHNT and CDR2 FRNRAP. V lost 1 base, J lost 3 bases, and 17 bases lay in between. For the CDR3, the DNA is TGTGCTAGTGGTTTGGCCGCTGTAGGGGGAGGAACAGATACGCAGTATTTT. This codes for CASGLAAVGGGTDTQYF. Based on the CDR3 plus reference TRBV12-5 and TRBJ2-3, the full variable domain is DARVTQTPRHKVTEMGQEVTMRCQPILGHNTVFWYRQTMMQGLELLAYFRNRAPLDDSGMPKDRFSAEMPDATLATLKIQPSEPRDSAVYFCASGLAAVGGGTDTQYFGPGTRLTVL.

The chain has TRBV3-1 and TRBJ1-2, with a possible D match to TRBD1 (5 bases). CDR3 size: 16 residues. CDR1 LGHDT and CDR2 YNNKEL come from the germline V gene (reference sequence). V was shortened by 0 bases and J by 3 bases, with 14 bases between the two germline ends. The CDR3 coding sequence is TGTGCCAGCAGCCAAGATGCATCAGGGCAGCACTATGGCTACACCTTC. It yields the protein CASSQDASGQHYGYTF.

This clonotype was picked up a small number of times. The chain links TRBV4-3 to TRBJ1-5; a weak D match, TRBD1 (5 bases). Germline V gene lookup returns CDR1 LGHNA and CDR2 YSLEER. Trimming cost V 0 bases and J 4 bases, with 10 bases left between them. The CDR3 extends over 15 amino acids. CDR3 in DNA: TGCGCCAGCAGCCAAGATGTACAGGTAAATCAGCCCCAGCATTTT. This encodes CASSQDVQVNQPQHF.

The CDR3 region is CASSRGTAEYSTNEKLFF. The CDR3 DNA sequence: TGTGCCAGCAGTCGAGGGACGGCGGAATACTCAACTAATGAAAAACTGTTTTTT. The V call is TRBV6-1, the J call TRBJ1-4; perhaps TRBD1 as D (5 bases). The CDR3 covers 18 residues. The V and J ends lost 5 bases and 0 bases respectively, with 19 bases between them. The germline V gene encodes CDR1 MNHNS and CDR2 SASEGT.

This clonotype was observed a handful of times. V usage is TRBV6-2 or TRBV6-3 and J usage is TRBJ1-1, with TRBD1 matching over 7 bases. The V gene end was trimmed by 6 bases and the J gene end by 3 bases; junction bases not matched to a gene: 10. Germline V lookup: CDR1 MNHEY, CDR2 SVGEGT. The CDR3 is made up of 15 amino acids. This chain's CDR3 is CASSDRVPKDTEAFF. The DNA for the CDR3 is TGTGCCAGCAGCGACAGGGTGCCGAAGGACACTGAAGCTTTCTTT.

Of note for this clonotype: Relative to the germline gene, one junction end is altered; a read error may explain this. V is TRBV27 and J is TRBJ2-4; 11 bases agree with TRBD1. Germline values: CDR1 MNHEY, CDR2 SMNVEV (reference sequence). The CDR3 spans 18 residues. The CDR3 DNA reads TGTGCCAGCAGTTTATCGAATTTGGGACAGGGGGGACGAGAGACCCAGTGCTTC. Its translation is CASSLSNLGQGGRETQCF.

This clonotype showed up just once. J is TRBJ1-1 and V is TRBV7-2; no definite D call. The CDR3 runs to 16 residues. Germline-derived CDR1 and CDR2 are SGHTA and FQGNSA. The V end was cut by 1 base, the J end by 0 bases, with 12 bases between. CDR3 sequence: CASSLVPFPMNTEAFF. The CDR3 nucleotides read TGTGCCAGCAGCTTAGTCCCGTTCCCAATGAACACTGAAGCTTTCTTT.

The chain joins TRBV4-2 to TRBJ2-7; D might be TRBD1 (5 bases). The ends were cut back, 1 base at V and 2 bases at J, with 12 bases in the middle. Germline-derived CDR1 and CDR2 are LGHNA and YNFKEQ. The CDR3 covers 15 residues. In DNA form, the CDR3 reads TGTGCCAGCAGCCAAGCCCTACAGGCTACCTACGAGCAGTACTTC. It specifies CASSQALQATYEQYF.

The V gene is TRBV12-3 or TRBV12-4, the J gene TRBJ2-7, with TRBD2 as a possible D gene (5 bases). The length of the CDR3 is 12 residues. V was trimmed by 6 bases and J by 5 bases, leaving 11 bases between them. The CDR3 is CASRLGADEQYF. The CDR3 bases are TGTGCCAGCAGATTGGGAGCAGACGAGCAGTACTTC.

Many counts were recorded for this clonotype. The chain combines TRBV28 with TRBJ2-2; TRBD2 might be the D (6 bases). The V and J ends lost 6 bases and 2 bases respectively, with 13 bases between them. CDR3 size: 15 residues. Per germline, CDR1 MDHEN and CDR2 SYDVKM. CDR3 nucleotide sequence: TGTGCCAGCAGACCTGGGGGAGGTAACACCGGGGAGCTGTTTTTT. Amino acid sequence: CASRPGGGNTGELFF.

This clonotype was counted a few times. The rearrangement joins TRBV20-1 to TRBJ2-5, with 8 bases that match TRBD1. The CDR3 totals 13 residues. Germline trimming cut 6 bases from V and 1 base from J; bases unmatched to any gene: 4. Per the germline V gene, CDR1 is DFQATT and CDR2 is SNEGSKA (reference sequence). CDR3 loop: CSAGDRIQETQYF. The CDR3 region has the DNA TGCAGTGCGGGGGACAGGATCCAAGAGACCCAGTACTTC.

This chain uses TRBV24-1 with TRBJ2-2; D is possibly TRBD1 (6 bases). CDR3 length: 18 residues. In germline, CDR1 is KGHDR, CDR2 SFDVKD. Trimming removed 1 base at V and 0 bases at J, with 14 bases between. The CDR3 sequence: CATSDFASGHPNTGELFF. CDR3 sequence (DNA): TGTGCCACCAGTGATTTTGCATCGGGACACCCGAACACCGGGGAGCTGTTTTTT.

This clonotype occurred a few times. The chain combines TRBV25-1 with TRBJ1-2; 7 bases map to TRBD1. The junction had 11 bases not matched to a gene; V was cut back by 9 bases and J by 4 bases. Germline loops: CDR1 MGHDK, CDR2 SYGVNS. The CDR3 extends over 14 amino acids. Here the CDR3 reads CASRGDNRGYGYTF. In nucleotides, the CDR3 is TGTGCCAGTAGGGGAGACAACAGGGGCTATGGCTACACCTTC.

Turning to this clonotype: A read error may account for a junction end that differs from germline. CDR3 nucleotide sequence: TGTGCCAGCAGCTCAGTACGGGGGTTGGGCAATGAGCAGTTCTTT. It codes for CASSSVRGLGNEQFF. This rearrangement joins TRBV7-9 to TRBJ2-1; maybe TRBD2 (6 bases). The CDR3 spans 15 residues. CDR1 is SEHNR, CDR2 FQNEAQ, per germline (reference sequence).

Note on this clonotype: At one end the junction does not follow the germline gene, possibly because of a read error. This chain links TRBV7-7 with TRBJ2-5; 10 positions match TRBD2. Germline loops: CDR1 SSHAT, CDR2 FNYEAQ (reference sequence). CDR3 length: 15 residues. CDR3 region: CASSLDASGSETQYF. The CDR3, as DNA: TGTGCTAGCAGCTTAGACGCTAGCGGGAGCGAGACCCAGTACTTC.

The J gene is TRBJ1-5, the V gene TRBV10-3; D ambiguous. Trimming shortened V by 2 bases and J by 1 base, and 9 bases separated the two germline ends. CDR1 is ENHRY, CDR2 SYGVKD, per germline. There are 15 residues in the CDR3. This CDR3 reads CAISEGSVSNQPQHF. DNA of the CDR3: TGTGCCATCAGTGAGGGGAGCGTCAGCAATCAGCCCCAGCATTTT.

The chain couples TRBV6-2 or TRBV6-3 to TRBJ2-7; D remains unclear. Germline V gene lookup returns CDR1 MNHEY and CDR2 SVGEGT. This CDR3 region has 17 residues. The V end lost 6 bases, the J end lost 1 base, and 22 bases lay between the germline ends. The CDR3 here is CASRSVSQPPRSYEQYF. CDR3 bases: TGTGCCAGCAGGAGTGTTAGTCAACCGCCCCGATCCTACGAGCAGTACTTC.

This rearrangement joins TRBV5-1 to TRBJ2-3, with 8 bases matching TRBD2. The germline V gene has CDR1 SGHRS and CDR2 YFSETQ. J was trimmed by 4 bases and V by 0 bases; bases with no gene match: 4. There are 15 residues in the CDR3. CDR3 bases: TGCGCCAGCAGCTTGGCTGGGCGGGAGGCAGATACGCAGTATTTT. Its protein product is CASSLAGREADTQYF.

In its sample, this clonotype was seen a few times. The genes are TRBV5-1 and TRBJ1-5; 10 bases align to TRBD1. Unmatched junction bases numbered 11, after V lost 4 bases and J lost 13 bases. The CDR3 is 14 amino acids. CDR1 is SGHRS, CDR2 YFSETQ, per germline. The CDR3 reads CASSTGQGGASQHF. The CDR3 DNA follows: TGCGCCAGCAGCACAGGACAGGGGGGCGCGTCGCAGCATTTT.

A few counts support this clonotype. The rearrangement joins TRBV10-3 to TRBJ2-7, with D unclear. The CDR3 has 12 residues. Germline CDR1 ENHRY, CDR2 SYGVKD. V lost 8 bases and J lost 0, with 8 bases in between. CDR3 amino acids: CAIGQSSYEQYF. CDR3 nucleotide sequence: TGTGCCATCGGGCAATCCTCCTACGAGCAGTACTTC.

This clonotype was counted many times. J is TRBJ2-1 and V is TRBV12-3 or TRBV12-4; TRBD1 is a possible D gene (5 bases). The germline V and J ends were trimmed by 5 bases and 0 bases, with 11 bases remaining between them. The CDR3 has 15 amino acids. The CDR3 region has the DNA TGTGCCAGCAGTCCCGATAGGGGCTCCTACAATGAGCAGTTCTTC. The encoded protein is CASSPDRGSYNEQFF.

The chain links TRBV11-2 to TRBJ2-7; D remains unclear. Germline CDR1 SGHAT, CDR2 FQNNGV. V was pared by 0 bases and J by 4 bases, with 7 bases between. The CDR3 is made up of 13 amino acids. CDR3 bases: TGTGCCAGCAGCTTAGACCCCCAGTACGAGCAGTACTTC. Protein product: CASSLDPQYEQYF. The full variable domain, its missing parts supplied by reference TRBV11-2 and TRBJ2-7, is EAGVAQSPRYKIIEKRQSVAFWCNPISGHATLYWYQQILGQGPKLLIQFQNNGVVDDSQLPKDRFSAERLKGVDSTLKIQPAKLEDSAVYLCASSLDPQYEQYFGPGTRLTVT.

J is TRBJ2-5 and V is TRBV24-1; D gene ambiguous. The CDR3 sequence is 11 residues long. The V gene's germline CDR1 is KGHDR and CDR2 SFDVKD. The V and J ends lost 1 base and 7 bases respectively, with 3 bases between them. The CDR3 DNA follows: TGTGCCACCAGTGATTTCCGGACCCAGTACTTC. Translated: CATSDFRTQYF.